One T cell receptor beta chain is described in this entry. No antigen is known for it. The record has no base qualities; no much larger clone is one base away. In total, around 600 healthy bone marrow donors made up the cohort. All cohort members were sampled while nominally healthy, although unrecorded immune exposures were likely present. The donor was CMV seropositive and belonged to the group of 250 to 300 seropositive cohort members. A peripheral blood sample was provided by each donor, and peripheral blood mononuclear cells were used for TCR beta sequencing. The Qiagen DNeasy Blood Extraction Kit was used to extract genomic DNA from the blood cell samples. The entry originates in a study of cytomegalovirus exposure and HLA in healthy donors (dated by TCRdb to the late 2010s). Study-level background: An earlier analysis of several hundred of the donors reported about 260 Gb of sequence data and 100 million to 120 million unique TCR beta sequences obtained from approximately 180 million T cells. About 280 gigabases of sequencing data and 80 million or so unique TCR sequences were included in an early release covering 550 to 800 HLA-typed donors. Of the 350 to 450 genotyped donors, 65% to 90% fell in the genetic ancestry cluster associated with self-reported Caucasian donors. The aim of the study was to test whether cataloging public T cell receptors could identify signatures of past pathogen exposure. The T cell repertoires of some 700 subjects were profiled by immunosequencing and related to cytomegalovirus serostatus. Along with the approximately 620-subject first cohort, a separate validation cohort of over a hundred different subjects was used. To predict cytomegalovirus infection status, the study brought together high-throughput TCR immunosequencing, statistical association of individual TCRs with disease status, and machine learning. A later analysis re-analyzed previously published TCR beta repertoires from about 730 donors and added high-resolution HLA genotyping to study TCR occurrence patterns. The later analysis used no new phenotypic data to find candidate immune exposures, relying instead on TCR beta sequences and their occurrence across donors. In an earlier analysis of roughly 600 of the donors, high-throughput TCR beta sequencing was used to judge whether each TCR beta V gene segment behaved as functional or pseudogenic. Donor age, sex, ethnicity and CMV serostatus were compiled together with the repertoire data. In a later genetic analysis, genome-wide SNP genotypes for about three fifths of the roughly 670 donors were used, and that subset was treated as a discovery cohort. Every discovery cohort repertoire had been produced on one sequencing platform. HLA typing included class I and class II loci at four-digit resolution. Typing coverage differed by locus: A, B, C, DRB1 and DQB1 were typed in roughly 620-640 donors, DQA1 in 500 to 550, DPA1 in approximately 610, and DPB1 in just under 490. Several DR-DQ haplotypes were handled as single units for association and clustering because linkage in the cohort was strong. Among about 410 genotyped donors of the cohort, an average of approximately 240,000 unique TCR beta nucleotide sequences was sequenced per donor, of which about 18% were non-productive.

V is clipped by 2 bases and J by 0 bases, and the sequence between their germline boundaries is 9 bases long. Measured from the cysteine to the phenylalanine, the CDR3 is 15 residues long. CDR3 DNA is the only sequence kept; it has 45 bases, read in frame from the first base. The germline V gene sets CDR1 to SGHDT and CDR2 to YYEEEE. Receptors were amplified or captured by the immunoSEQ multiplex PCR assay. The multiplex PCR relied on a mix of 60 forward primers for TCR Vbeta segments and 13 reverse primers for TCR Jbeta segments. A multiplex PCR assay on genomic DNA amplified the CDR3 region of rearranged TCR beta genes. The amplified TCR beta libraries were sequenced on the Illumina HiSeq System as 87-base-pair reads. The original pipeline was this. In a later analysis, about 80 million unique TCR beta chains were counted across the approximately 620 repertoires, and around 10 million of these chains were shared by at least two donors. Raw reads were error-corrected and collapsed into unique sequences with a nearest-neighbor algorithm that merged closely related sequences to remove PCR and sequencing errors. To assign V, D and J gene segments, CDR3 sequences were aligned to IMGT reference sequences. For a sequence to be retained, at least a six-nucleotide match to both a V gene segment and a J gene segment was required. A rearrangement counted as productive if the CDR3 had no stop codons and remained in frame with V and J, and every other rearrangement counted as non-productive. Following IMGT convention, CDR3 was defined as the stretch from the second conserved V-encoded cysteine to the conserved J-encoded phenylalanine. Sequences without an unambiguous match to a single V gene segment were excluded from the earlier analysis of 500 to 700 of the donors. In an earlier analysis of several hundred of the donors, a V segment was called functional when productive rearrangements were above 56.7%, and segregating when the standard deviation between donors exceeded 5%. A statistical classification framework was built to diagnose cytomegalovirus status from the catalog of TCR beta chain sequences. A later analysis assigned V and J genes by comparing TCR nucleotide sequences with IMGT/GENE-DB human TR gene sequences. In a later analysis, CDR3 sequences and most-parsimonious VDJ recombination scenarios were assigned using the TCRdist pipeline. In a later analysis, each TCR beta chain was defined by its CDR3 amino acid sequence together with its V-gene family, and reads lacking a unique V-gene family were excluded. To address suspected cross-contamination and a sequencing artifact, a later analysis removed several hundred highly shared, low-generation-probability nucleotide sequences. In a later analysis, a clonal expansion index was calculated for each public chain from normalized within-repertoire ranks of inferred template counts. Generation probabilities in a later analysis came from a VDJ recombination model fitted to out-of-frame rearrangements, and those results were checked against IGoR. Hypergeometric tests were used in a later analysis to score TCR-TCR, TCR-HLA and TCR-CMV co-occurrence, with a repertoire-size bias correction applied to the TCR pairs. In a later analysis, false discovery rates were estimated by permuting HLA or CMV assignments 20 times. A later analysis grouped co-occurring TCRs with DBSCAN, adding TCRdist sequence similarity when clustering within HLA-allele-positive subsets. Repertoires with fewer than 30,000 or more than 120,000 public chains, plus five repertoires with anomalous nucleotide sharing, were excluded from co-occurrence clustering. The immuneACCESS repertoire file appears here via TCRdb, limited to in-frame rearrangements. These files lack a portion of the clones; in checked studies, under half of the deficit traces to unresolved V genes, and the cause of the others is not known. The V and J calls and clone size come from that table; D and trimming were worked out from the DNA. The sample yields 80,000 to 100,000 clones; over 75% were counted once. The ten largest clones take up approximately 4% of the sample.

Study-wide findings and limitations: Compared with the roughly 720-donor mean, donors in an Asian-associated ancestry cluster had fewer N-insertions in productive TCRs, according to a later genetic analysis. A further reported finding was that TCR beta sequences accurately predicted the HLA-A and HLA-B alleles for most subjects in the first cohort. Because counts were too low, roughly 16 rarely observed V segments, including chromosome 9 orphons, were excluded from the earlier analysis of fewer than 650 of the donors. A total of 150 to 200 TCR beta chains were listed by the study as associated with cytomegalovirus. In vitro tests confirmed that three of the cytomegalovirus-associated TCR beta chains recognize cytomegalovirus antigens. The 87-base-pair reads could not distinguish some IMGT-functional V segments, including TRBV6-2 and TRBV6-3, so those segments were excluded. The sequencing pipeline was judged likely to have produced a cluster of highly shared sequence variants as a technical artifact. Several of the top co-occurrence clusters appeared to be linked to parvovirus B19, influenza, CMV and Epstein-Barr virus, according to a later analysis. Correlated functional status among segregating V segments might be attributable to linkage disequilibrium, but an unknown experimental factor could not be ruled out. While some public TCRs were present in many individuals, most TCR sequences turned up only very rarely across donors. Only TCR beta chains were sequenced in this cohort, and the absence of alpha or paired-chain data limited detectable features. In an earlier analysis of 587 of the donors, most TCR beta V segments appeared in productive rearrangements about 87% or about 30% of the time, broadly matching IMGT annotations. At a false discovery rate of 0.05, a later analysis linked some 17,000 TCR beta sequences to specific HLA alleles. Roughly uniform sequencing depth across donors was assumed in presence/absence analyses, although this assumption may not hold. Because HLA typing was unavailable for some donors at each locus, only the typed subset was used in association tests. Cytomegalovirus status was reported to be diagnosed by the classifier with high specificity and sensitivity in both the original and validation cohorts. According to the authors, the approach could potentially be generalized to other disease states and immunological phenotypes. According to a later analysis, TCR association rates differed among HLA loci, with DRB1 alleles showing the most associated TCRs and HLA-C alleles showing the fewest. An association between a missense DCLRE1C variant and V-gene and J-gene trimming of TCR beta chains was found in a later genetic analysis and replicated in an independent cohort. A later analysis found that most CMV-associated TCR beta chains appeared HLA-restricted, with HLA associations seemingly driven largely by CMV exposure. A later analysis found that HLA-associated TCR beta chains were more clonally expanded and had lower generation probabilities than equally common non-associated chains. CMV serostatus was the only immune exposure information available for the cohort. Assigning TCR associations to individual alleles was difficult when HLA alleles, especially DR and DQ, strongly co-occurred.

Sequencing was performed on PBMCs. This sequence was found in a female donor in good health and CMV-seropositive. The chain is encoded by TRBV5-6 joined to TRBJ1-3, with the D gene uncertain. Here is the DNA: TGTGCCAGCAGCTTTTACGGGAGCTCTGGAAACACCATATATTTT. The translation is CASSFYGSSGNTIYF. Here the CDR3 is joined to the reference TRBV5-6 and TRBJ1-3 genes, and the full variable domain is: DAGVTQSPTHLIKTRGQQVTLRCSPKSGHDTVSWYQQALGQGPQFIFQYYEEEERQRGNFPDRFSGHQFPNYSSELNVNALLLGDSALYLCASSFYGSSGNTIYFGEGSWLTVV.